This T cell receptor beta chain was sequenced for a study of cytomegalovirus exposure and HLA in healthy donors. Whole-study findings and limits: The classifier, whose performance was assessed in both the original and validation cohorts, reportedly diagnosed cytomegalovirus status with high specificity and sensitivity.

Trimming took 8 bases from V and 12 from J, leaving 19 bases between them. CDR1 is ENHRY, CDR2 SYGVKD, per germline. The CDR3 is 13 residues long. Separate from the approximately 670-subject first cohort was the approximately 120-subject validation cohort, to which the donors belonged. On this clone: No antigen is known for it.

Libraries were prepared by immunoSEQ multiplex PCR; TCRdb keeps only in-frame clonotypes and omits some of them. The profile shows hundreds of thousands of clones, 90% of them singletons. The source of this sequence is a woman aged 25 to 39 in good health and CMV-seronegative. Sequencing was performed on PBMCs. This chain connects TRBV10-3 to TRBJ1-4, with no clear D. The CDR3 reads CAIGDGFREELFF. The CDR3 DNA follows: TGTGCCATCGGGGATGGGTTTAGGGAGGAACTGTTTTTT.